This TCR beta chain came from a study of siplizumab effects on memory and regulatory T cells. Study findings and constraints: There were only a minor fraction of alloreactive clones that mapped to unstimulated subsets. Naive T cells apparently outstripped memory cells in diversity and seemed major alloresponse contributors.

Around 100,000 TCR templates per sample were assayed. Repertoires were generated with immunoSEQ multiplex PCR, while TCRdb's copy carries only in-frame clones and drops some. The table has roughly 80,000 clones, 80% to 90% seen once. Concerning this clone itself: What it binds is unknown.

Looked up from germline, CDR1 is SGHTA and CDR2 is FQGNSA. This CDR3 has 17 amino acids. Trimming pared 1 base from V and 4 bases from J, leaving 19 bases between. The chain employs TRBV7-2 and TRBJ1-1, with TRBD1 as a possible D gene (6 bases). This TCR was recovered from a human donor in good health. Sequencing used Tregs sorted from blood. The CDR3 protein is CASSLGSTGPGSTEAFF. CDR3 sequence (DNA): TGTGCCAGCAGCTTAGGCTCGACAGGCCCGGGGAGCACTGAAGCTTTCTTT.